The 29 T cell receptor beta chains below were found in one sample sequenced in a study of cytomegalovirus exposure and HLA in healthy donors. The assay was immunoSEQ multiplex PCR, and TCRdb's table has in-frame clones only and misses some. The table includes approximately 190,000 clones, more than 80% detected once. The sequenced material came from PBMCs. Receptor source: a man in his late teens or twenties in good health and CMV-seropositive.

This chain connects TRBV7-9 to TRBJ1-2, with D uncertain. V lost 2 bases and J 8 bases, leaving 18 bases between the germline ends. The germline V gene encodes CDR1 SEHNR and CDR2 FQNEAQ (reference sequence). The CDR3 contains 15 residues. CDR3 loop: CASSLPSSRALGYTF. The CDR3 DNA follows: TGTGCCAGCAGCTTACCGTCTTCGCGGGCGTTGGGCTACACCTTC.

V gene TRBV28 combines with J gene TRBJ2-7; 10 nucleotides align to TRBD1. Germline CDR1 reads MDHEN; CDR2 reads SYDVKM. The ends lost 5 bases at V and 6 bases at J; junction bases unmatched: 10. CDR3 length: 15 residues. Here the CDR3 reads CASSTPGTGVGEQYF. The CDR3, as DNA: TGTGCCAGCAGTACCCCCGGGACAGGGGTGGGCGAGCAGTACTTC. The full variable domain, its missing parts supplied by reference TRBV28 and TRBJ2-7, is DVKVTQSSRYLVKRTGEKVFLECVQDMDHENMFWYRQDPGLGLRLIYFSYDVKMKEKGDIPEGYSVSREKKERFSLILESASTNQTSMYLCASSTPGTGVGEQYFGPGTRLTVT.

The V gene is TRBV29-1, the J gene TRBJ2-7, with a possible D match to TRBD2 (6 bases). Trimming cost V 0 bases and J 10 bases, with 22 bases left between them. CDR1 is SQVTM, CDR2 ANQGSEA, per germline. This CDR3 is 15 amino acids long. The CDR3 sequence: CSVEDPRREEGLQYF. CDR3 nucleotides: TGCAGCGTTGAAGATCCTCGTAGAGAGGAGGGATTACAGTACTTC.

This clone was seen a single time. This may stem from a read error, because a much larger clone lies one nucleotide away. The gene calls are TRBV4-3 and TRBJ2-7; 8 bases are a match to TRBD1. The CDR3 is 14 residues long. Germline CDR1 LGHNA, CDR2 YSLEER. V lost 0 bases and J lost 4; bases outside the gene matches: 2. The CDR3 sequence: CASSQDDRGYEQYF. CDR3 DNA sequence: TGCGCCAGCAGCCAAGACGACAGGGGTTACGAGCAGTACTTC.

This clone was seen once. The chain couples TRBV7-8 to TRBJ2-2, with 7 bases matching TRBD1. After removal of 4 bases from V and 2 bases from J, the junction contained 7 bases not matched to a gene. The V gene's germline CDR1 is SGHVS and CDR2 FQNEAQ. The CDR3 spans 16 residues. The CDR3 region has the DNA TGTGCCAGCAGCTCAGGAACAGGGGTCAACACCGGGGAGCTGTTTTTT. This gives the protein CASSSGTGVNTGELFF.

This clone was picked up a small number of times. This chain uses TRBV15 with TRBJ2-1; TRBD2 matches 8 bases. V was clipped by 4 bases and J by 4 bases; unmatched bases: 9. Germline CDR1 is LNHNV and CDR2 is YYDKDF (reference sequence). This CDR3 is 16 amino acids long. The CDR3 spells CATSTPLIAGYNEQFF. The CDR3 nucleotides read TGTGCCACCAGCACCCCCCTTATAGCGGGGTACAATGAGCAGTTCTTC.

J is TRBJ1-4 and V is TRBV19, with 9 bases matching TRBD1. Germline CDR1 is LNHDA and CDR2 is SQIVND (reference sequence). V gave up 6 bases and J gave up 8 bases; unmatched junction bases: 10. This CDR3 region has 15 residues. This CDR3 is CASSLTWTGEEKLFF. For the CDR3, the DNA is TGTGCCAGTAGCCTGACCTGGACAGGGGAAGAAAAACTGTTTTTT.

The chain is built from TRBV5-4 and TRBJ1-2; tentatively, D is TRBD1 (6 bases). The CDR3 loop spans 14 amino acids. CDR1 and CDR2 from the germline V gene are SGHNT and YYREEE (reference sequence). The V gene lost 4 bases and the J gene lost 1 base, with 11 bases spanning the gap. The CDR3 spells CASSRDNLNYGYTF. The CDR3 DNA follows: TGTGCCAGCAGCCGGGACAACCTTAACTATGGCTACACCTTC.

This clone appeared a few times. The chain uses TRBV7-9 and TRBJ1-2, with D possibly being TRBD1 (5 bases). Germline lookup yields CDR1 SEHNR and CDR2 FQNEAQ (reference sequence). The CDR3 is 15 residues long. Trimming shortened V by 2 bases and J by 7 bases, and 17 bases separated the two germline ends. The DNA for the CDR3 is TGTGCCAGCAGCTTAATGGCTGGGGCTATGGTTGGCTACACCTTC. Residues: CASSLMAGAMVGYTF.

The CDR3 loop reads CSIRTVYEQYF. Here the CDR3 DNA reads TGCAGCATCCGGACAGTCTACGAGCAGTACTTC. V and J are TRBV29-1 and TRBJ2-7, with a tentative D call TRBD1 (6 bases). The CDR3 length is 11 residues. Per germline, CDR1 SQVTM and CDR2 ANQGSEA. V was trimmed by 8 bases and J by 3 bases, leaving 11 bases between them.

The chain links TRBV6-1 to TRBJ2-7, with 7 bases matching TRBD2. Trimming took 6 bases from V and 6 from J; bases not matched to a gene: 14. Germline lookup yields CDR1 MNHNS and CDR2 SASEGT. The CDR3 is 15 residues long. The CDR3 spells CASSETTSALGEQYF. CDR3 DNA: TGTGCCAGCAGCGAAACCACTAGCGCGTTGGGCGAGCAGTACTTC.

CDR3 bases: TGTGCCAGCAGCTCAGGGGACAGCTATGGCTACACCTTC. Its translation: CASSSGDSYGYTF. The chain uses TRBV7-9 and TRBJ1-2; the match to TRBD1 covers 7 bases. From germline, CDR1 is SEHNR and CDR2 FQNEAQ (reference sequence). Germline trimming cut 4 bases from V and 4 bases from J; bases unmatched to any gene: 3. This CDR3 has 13 amino acids.

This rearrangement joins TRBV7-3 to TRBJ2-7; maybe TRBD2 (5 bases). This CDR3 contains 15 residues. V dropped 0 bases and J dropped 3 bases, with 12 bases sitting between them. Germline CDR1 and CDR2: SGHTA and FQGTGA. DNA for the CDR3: TGTGCCAGCAGCTTAACGAACGGGAAGTACTACGAGCAGTACTTC. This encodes CASSLTNGKYYEQYF. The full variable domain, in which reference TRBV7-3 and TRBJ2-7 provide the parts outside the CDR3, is GAGVSQTPSNKVTEKGKYVELRCDPISGHTALYWYRQSLGQGPEFLIYFQGTGAADDSGLPNDRFFAVRPEGSVSTLKIQRTERGDSAVYLCASSLTNGKYYEQYFGPGTRLTVT.

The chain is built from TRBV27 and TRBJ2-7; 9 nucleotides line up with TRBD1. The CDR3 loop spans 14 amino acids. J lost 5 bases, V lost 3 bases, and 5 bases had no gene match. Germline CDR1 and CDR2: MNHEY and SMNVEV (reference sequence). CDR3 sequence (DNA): TGTGCCAGCAGTTTCGGACAGGGGTTAAACGAGCAGTACTTC. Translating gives CASSFGQGLNEQYF.

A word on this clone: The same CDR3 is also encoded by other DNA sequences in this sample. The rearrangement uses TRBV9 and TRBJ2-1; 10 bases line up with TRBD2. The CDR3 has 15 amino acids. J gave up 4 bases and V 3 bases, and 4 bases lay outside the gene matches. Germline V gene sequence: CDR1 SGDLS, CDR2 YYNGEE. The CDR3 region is CASSAGLAAYNEQFF. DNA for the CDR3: TGTGCCAGCAGCGCCGGACTAGCGGCTTACAATGAGCAGTTCTTC.

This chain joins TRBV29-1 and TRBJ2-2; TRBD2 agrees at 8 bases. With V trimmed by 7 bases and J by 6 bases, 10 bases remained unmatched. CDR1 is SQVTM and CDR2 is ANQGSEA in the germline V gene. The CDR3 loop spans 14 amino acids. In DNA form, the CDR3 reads TGCAGCGCCAACGCGGGAGGTCGGGCCGGGGAGCTGTTTTTT. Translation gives CSANAGGRAGELFF.

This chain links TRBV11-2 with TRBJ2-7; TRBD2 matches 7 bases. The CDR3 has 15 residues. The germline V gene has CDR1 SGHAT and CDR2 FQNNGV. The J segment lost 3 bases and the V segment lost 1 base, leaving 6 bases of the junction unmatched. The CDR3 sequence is CASSLVAGTNYEQYF. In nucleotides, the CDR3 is TGTGCCAGCAGCTTAGTGGCCGGGACTAACTACGAGCAGTACTTC.

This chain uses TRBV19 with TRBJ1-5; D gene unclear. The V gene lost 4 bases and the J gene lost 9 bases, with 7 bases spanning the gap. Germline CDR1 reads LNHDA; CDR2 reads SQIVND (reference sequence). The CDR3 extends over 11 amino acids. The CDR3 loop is CASSNGPPQHF. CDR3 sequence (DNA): TGTGCCAGTAGTAACGGTCCGCCCCAGCATTTT.

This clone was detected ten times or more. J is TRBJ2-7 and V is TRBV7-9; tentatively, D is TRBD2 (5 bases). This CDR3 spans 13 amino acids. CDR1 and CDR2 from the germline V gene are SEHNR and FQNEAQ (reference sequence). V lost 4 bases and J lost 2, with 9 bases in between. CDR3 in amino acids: CASSSGRAYEQYF. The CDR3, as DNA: TGTGCCAGCAGCTCGGGGAGAGCCTACGAGCAGTACTTC.

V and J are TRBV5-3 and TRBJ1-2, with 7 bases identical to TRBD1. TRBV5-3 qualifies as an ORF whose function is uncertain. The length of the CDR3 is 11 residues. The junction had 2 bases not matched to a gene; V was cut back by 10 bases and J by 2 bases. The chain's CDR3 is CAEGQNYGYTF. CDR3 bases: TGTGCCGAGGGACAGAACTATGGCTACACCTTC.

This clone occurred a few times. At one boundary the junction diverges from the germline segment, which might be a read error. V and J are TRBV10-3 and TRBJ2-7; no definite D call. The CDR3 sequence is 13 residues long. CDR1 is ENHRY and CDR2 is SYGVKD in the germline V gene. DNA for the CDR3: TGTGCCAGCAGTTCGGTCATTTCCTACGAGCAGTACTTC. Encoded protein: CASSSVISYEQYF.

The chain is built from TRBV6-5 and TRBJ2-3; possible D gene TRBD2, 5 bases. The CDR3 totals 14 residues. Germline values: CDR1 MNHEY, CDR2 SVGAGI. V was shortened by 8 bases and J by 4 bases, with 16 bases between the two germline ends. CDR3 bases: TGTGCCAGCCGTGCGGGCCTAGCTCCAGATACGCAGTATTTT. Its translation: CASRAGLAPDTQYF.

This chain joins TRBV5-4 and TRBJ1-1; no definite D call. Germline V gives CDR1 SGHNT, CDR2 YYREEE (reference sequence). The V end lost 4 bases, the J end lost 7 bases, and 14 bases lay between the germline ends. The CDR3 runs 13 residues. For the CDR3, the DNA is TGTGCCAGCAGCGGACCTAGAAGCGGTGAAGCTTTCTTT. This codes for CASSGPRSGEAFF.

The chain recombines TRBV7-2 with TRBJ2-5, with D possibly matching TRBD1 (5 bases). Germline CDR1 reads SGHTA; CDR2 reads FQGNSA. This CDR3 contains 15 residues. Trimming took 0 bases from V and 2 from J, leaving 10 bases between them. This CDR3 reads CASSLAMGRQETQYF. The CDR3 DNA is TGTGCCAGCAGCTTAGCGATGGGGCGGCAAGAGACCCAGTACTTC.

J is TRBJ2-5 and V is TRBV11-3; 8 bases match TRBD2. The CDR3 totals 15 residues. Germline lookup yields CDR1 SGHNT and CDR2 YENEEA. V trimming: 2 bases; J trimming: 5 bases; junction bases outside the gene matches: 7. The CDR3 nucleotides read TGTGCCAGCAGCTTAAGCGGGGGAGTTTCTGAGACCCAGTACTTC. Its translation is CASSLSGGVSETQYF.

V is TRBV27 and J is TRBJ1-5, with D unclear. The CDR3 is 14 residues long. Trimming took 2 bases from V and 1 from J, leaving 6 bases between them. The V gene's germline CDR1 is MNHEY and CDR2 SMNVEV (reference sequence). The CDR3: CASSLVSSNQPQHF. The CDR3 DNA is TGTGCCAGCAGTTTAGTATCGAGCAATCAGCCCCAGCATTTT.

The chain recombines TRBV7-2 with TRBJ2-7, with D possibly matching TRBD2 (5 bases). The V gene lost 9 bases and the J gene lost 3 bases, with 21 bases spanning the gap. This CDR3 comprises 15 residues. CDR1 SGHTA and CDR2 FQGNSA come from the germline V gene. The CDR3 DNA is TGTGCCAGTGAATCTAGAACGGGGATTAGCTACGAGCAGTACTTC. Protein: CASESRTGISYEQYF.

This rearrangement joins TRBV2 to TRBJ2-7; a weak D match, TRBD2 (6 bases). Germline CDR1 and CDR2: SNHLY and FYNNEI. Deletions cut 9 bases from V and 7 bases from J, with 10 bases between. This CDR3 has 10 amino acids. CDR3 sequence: CASFGGEQYF. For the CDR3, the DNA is TGTGCCAGTTTTGGAGGGGAGCAGTACTTC.

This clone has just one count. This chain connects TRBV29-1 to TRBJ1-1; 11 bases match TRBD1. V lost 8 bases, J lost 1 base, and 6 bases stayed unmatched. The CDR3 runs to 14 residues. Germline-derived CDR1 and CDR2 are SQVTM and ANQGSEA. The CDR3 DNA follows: TGCAGCATATCCGGGACAGGGGGGAACACTGAAGCTTTCTTT. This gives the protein CSISGTGGNTEAFF.